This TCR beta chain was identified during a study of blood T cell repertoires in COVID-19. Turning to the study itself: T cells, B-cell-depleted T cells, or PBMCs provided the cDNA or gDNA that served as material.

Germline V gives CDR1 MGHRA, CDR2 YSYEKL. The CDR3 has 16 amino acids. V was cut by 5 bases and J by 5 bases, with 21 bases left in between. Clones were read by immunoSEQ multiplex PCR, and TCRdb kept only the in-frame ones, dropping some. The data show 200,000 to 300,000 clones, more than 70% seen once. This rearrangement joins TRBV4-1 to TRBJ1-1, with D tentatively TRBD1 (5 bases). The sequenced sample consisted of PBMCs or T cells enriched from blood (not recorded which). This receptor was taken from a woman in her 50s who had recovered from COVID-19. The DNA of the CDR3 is TGCGCCAGCAGCGATTTAGCGGGGTACAGGTGGACTGAAGCTTTCTTT. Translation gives CASSDLAGYRWTEAFF.